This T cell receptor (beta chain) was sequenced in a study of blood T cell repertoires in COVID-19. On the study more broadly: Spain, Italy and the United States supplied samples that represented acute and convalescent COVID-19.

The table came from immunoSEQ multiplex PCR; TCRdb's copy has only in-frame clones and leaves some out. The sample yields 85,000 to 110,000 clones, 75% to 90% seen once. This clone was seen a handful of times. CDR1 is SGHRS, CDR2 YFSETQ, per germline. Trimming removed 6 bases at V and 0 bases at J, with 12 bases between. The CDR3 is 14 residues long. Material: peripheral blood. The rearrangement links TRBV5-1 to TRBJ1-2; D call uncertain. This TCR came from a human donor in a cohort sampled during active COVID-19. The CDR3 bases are TGCGCCAGCAATACCGGGAAGACTAACTATGGCTACACCTTC. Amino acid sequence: CASNTGKTNYGYTF.